The next 23 T cell receptor beta chains were all read from a single sample in a study of metastatic and nonmetastatic thyroid tumors. Thyroid surgery was performed in patients who had received no treatment beforehand. From the PCR reads, TCRdb re-called clones with MiXCR. The data show fewer than 40,000 clones, with around a third seen just once and about 15% held by the top ten. The sequencing sample was made of tumor tissue. The origin of the receptors is a female donor with papillary thyroid cancer or a benign thyroid nodule (not recorded which). Some clones in this sample may be carry-over from other donors' samples.

This chain joins TRBV24-1 and TRBJ1-5; 12 bases agree with TRBD1. The germline V gene has CDR1 KGHDR and CDR2 SFDVKD. This CDR3 has 19 amino acids. V shed 5 bases and J 4 bases; nucleotides not matched to a gene: 14. The CDR3 nucleotides are TGTGCCACCAGTGGAACCGGGACAGGGGGCGGTCTGGCGAATCAGCCCCAGCATTTT. This codes for CATSGTGTGGGLANQPQHF.

This clone was detected only a few times. The chain recombines TRBV28 with TRBJ1-5; no clear D. The V gene's germline CDR1 is MDHEN and CDR2 SYDVKM. V lost 5 bases to trimming and J lost 9 bases, with 11 bases between them. This CDR3 is built from 12 residues. The CDR3 reads CASSPIGWPQHF. The CDR3 nucleotides are TGTGCCAGCAGTCCCATTGGGTGGCCCCAGCATTTT.

This chain joins TRBV2 and TRBJ2-7; the D gene could be TRBD1 or TRBD2 (5 bases each). The CDR3 covers 15 residues. Trimming left V 4 bases short and J 0 bases short, with 13 bases between. Germline CDR1 SNHLY, CDR2 FYNNEI. The CDR3 spells CASSVGEPRSYEQYF. Written as DNA, the CDR3 is TGTGCCAGCAGTGTGGGGGAGCCCCGCTCCTACGAGCAGTACTTC.

This chain connects TRBV13 to TRBJ2-7, with 11 bases aligning to TRBD1. V lost 5 bases, J lost 6 bases, and 9 bases stayed unmatched. The V gene's germline CDR1 is PRHDT and CDR2 FYEKMQ (reference sequence). The length of the CDR3 is 15 residues. For the CDR3, the DNA is TGTGCCAGCAGCCTGGGACAGGGGGAGAGGGTCGAGCAGTACTTC. Amino acid sequence: CASSLGQGERVEQYF. Combining the CDR3 with reference TRBV13 and TRBJ2-7 gives the whole variable domain AAGVIQSPRHLIKEKRETATLKCYPIPRHDTVYWYQQGPGQDPQFLISFYEKMQSDKGSIPDRFSAQQFSDYHSELNMSSLELGDSALYFCASSLGQGERVEQYFGPGTRLTVT.

This clone has ten or more counts. Being one base from a much bigger clone, this may be a read error. This chain joins TRBV6-4 and TRBJ2-1, with D possibly being TRBD1 or TRBD2 (6 bases each). In germline, CDR1 is MRHNA, CDR2 SNTAGT. V lost 5 bases to trimming and J lost 7 bases, with 12 bases between them. The CDR3 has 13 residues. The DNA for the CDR3 is TGTGCCAGCAGTACCGGGGGCCATAATGAGCAGTTCTTC. Translating it yields CASSTGGHNEQFF.

This sequence joins TRBV7-3 and TRBJ2-1; no definite D call. Trimming stripped 4 bases from V and 5 bases from J, with 6 bases between. Germline assignment: CDR1 SGHTA and CDR2 FQGTGA. The CDR3 has 12 amino acids. CDR3 protein: CASSYGNNEQFF. For the CDR3, the DNA is TGTGCCAGCAGCTATGGGAACAATGAGCAGTTCTTC.

The chain uses TRBV5-1 and TRBJ2-3; 8 nucleotides match TRBD2. This CDR3 comprises 16 residues. Germline CDR1 reads SGHRS; CDR2 reads YFSETQ. With V trimmed by 0 bases and J by 5 bases, 8 bases remained unmatched. In nucleotides, the CDR3 is TGCGCCAGCAGCTTGGTGGCGACTAGCGATAAAGATACGCAGTATTTT. It yields the protein CASSLVATSDKDTQYF.

This clone appeared a few times. The CDR3 region is CSARDGNSYEQYF. The CDR3 DNA follows: TGCAGTGCTAGAGACGGGAACTCCTACGAGCAGTACTTC. The chain recombines TRBV20-1 with TRBJ2-7, with D perhaps matching TRBD2 (5 bases). Germline V gene data show CDR1 as DFQATT and CDR2 as SNEGSKA (reference sequence). The V end was cut by 0 bases, the J end by 0 bases, with 6 bases between. The CDR3 is 13 amino acids.

As regards this clone: The DNA is left out, because the CDR3 cannot be placed on it with certainty; the CDR3 is given as TCRdb lists it. Other DNA sequences within the sample encode an identical CDR3. The gene calls are TRBV27 and TRBJ1-3. The length of the CDR3 is 15 amino acids, counting both ends. Per germline, CDR1 MNHEY and CDR2 SMNVEV (reference sequence). The CDR3 loop reads CASSLNFGSGNTIYF.

This clone appeared a few times. The rearrangement joins TRBV19 to TRBJ1-4; the D gene is possibly TRBD1 (5 bases). The CDR3 sequence is 14 residues long. Germline V gene data show CDR1 as LNHDA and CDR2 as SQIVND (reference sequence). V gave up 4 bases and J gave up 4 bases, with 10 bases separating them. CDR3 sequence: CASSKGRLNEKLFF. The CDR3 DNA follows: TGTGCCAGTAGTAAGGGACGGCTTAATGAAAAACTGTTTTTT. The variable domain in full, completed from reference TRBV19 and TRBJ1-4, reads DGGITQSPKYLFRKEGQNVTLSCEQNLNHDAMYWYRQDPGQGLRLIYYSQIVNDFQKGDIAEGYSVSREKKESFPLTVTSAQKNPTAFYLCASSKGRLNEKLFFGSGTQLSVL.

This clone was picked up one time. The rearrangement joins TRBV10-3 to TRBJ2-7, with D unclear. CDR3 length equals 12 residues. With 0 bases removed from V and 2 bases from J, the gap between germline ends came to 2 bases. Looked up from germline, CDR1 is ENHRY and CDR2 is SYGVKD. The CDR3 region is CAISESPYEQYF. Written as DNA, the CDR3 is TGTGCCATCAGTGAGTCGCCCTACGAGCAGTACTTC.

This chain connects TRBV5-4 to TRBJ2-7, with 13 bases fitting TRBD2. J lost 0 bases, V lost 4 bases, and 4 bases had no gene match. This CDR3 comprises 16 residues. Looked up from germline, CDR1 is SGHNT and CDR2 is YYREEE (reference sequence). CDR3 sequence (DNA): TGTGCCAGCAGCAAGGGACTAGCGGGAAGCTCCTACGAGCAGTACTTC. Translation: CASSKGLAGSSYEQYF.

This clone was observed a handful of times. V is TRBV6-2 or TRBV6-3 and J is TRBJ2-7, with 7 bases matching TRBD1. The CDR3 runs to 15 residues. V shed 2 bases, J shed 5 bases, and the junction held 9 bases outside the gene matches. Germline CDR1 and CDR2: MNHEY and SVGEGT. CDR3 residues: CASSYGVTGVHEQYF. The CDR3 DNA sequence: TGTGCCAGCAGTTACGGGGTAACAGGGGTCCACGAGCAGTACTTC.

This clone has just a few counts. This sequence joins TRBV6-4 and TRBJ1-5; tentatively, D is TRBD1 (6 bases). Germline lookup yields CDR1 MRHNA and CDR2 SNTAGT. CDR3 length: 15 residues. Trimming took off 6 bases at V and 0 bases at J, with 12 bases between the two ends. CDR3 protein: CASSLDSYSNQPQHF. CDR3 DNA: TGTGCCAGCAGCCTGGACAGCTATAGCAATCAGCCCCAGCATTTT.

A few counts support this clone. The chain carries TRBV6-1 and TRBJ2-3; D is perhaps TRBD1 or TRBD2 (5 bases each). This CDR3 has 14 amino acids. Trimming left V 4 bases short and J 2 bases short, with 10 bases between. Germline CDR1 is MNHNS and CDR2 is SASEGT. CDR3 residues: CASSGGRHTDTQYF. CDR3 DNA sequence: TGTGCCAGCAGTGGGGGACGGCACACAGATACGCAGTATTTT.

This clone was seen more than once but under ten times. The rearrangement links TRBV6-2 or TRBV6-3 to TRBJ2-7, with 15 bases aligning to TRBD2. CDR1 is MNHEY, CDR2 SVGEGT, per germline. The CDR3 runs to 17 residues. V dropped 2 bases and J dropped 0; count of bases not matched to a gene: 2. CDR3: CASSYRTSGRVSYEQYF. DNA for the CDR3: TGTGCCAGCAGTTACCGGACTAGCGGGAGGGTCTCCTACGAGCAGTACTTC.

V and J are TRBV27 and TRBJ1-5; D remains ambiguous. The V gene lost 4 bases and the J gene lost 4 bases, with 8 bases spanning the gap. Germline V lookup: CDR1 MNHEY, CDR2 SMNVEV (reference sequence). The CDR3 contains 13 residues. The CDR3 nucleotides read TGTGCCAGCAGTTCTGACCTTAATCAGCCCCAGCATTTT. It yields the protein CASSSDLNQPQHF.

The V gene is TRBV5-1, the J gene TRBJ2-5; D is possibly TRBD1 (5 bases). The CDR3 has 15 amino acids. Looked up from germline, CDR1 is SGHRS and CDR2 is YFSETQ. Trimming removed 0 bases from V and 5 bases from J, with 14 bases in between. The CDR3 reads CASSLGQGLGETQYF. The CDR3 DNA reads TGCGCCAGCAGCTTGGGGCAGGGATTGGGGGAGACCCAGTACTTC.

V and J are TRBV6-1 and TRBJ1-2; D gene uncertain. Germline CDR1 reads MNHNS; CDR2 reads SASEGT. There are 15 residues in the CDR3. Trimming removed 5 bases at V and 5 bases at J, with 18 bases between. CDR3 amino acids: CASSPQSRIAYGYTF. The CDR3 DNA reads as TGTGCCAGCAGTCCCCAGTCCAGGATAGCATATGGCTACACCTTC.

This clone was counted between two and nine times. This chain joins TRBV6-1 and TRBJ2-7; D is unresolved. Germline CDR1 MNHNS, CDR2 SASEGT. The CDR3 consists of 16 residues. Trimming took off 5 bases at V and 3 bases at J, with 20 bases between the two ends. CDR3 sequence (DNA): TGTGCCAGCAGTCCCCTGGACGGGCCGCCTATCTACGAGCAGTACTTC. This codes for CASSPLDGPPIYEQYF.

V gene TRBV7-8 combines with J gene TRBJ2-1; D is undetermined. The V end lost 1 base, the J end lost 10 bases, and 17 bases lay between the germline ends. Germline CDR1 and CDR2: SGHVS and FQNEAQ. The CDR3 runs to 15 residues. The CDR3 region is CASSLVGSSPYEQFF. CDR3 DNA sequence: TGTGCCAGCAGCTTAGTTGGGTCTTCCCCTTACGAGCAGTTCTTC.

There are a few counts of this clone. The chain employs TRBV24-1 and TRBJ2-3; D ambiguous. This CDR3 region has 16 residues. V shed 4 bases and J shed 0 bases, with 13 bases lying between them. Germline CDR1 KGHDR, CDR2 SFDVKD. The CDR3 here is CATSDQGRVSTDTQYF. CDR3 in DNA: TGTGCCACCAGTGACCAAGGACGAGTCAGCACAGATACGCAGTATTTT.

The CDR3 sequence is CASSTPVHQPQHF. In DNA, the CDR3 is TGTGCCAGTAGTACCCCTGTGCATCAGCCCCAGCATTTT. The chain couples TRBV19 to TRBJ1-5; D call uncertain. Trimming shortened V by 4 bases and J by 5 bases, and 9 bases separated the two germline ends. This CDR3 region has 13 residues. Looked up from germline, CDR1 is LNHDA and CDR2 is SQIVND (reference sequence).